This TCR beta chain was obtained from a study of CD4 T cells in relation to SARS-CoV-2 and coronaviruses. In the study overall: No peptide or an HIV-1 Nef peptide pool served as negative control. General study findings and limits: In about 65% of donors, memory CD4+ clonotypes crossrecognized SARS-CoV-2 and at least one common cold coronavirus spike. Samples before the pandemic and after infection were not matched within any donor.

The ends were cut back, 3 bases at V and 13 bases at J, with 10 bases in the middle. The CDR3 runs 12 residues. The unexposed donors gave CD4+ T cells in about 2011-2018, prior to COVID-19. The cells were cultured for around ten days before CD4+ T cells were isolated. TCRdb's copy holds only in-frame clones and misses some; the assay was immunoSEQ multiplex PCR. Counted here are roughly 15,000 clones, about 80% occurring once; the ten biggest clones make up under 13%. A note on this clone: Antigen unknown.

The chain is built from TRBV12-3 or TRBV12-4 and TRBJ1-6; D remains unclear. This clonotype was obtained from a human donor in good health. Input material: CD4+ T cells from PBMCs, cultured in vitro. The CDR3 protein is CASSLSLGPLHF. The CDR3 DNA sequence: TGTGCCAGCAGTTTGTCTTTAGGTCCCCTCCACTTT.